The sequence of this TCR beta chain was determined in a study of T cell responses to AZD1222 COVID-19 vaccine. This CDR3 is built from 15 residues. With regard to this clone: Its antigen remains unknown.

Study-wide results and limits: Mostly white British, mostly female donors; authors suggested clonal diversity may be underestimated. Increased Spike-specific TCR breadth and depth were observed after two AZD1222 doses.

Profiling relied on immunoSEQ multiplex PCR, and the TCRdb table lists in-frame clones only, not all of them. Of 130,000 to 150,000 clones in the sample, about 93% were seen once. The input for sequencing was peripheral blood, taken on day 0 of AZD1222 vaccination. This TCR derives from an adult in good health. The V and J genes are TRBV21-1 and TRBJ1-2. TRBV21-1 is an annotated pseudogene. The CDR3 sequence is CASSKGRVRGYGYTF. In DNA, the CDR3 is TGTGCCAGCAGCAAAGGAAGGGTGCGAGGCTATGGCTACACCTTC.